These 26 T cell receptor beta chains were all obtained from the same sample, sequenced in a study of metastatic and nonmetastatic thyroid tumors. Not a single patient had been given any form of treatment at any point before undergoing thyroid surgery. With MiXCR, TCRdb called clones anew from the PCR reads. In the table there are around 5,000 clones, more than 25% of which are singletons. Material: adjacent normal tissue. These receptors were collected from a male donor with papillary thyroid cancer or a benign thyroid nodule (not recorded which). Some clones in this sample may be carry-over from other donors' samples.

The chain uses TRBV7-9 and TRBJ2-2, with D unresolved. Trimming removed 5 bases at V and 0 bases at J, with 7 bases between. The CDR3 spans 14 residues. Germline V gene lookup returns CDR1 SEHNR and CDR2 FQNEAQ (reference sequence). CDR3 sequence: CASSPFSNTGELFF. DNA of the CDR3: TGTGCCAGCAGCCCCTTCTCGAACACCGGGGAGCTGTTTTTT.

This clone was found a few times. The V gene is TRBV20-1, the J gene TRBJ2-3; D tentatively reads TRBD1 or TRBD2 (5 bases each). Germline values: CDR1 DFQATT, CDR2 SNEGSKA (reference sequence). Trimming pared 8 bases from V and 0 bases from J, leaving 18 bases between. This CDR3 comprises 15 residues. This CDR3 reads CSTRDPRHSTDTQYF. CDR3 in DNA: TGCAGTACGAGGGACCCAAGACACAGCACAGATACGCAGTATTTT.

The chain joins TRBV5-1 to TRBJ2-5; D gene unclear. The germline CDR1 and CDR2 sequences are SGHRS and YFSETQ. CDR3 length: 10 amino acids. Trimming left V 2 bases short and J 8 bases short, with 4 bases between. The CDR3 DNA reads TGCGCCAGCAGCTTTGCTACCCAGTACTTC. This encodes CASSFATQYF.

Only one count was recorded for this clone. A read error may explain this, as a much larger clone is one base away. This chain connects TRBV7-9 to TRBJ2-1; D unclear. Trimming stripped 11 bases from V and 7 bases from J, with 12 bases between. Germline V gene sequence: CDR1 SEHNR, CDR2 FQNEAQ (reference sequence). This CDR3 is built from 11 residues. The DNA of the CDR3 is TGTGCCTGCAACGAACGGAATGAGCAGTTCTTC. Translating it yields CACNERNEQFF. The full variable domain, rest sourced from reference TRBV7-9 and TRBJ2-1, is DTGVSQNPRHKITKRGQNVTFRCDPISEHNRLYWYRQTLGQGPEFLTYFQNEAQLEKSRLLSDRFSAERPKGSFSTLEIQRTEQGDSAMYLCACNERNEQFFGPGTRLTVL.

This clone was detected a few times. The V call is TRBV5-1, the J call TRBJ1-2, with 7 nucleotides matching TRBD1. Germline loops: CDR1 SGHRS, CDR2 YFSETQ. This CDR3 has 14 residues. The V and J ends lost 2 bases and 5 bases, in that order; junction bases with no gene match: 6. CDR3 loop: CASSFNRGGYGYTF. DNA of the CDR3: TGCGCCAGCAGCTTCAACAGGGGAGGTTATGGCTACACCTTC.

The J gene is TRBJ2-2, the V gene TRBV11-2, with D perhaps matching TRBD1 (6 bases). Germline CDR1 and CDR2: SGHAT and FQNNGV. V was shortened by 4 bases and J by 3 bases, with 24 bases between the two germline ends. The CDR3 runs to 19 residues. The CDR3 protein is CASSSPRTARGVYTGELFF. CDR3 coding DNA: TGTGCCAGCAGCTCCCCCCGGACAGCGAGAGGGGTTTACACCGGGGAGCTGTTTTTT.

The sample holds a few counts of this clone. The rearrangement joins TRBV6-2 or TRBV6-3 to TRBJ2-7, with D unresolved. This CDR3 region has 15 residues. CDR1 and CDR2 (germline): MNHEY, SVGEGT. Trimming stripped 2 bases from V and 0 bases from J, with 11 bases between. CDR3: CASSYGRLYSYEQYF. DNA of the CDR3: TGTGCCAGCAGTTACGGCAGGCTTTACTCCTACGAGCAGTACTTC.

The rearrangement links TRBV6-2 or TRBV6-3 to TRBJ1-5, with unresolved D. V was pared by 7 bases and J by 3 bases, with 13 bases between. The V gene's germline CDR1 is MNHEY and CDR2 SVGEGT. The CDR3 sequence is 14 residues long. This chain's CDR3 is CASKAPGHNQPQHF. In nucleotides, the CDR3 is TGTGCCAGCAAGGCCCCTGGCCACAATCAGCCCCAGCATTTT.

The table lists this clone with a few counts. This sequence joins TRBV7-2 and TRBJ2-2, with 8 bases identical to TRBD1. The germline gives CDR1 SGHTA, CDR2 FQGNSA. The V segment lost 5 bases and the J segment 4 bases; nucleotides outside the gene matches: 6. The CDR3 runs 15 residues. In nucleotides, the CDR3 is TGTGCCAGCAGCCAAGGCAGGGGGCTCACCGGGGAGCTGTTTTTT. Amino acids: CASSQGRGLTGELFF.

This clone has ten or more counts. CDR3 in amino acids: CASSIFDFNKPQHF. The DNA of the CDR3 is TGTGCCAGTAGTATTTTCGACTTTAATAAGCCCCAGCATTTT. The chain uses TRBV19 and TRBJ1-5; D not resolved. V lost 3 bases and J 8 bases, leaving 14 bases between the germline ends. The CDR3 is 14 amino acids. CDR1 is LNHDA and CDR2 is SQIVND in the germline V gene (reference sequence).

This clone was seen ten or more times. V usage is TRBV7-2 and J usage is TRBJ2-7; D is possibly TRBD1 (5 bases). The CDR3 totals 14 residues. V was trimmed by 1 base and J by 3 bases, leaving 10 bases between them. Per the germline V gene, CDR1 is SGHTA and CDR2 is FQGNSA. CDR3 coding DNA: TGTGCCAGCAGCTTAGGGGGCGGTAGCTACGAGCAGTACTTC. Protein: CASSLGGGSYEQYF.

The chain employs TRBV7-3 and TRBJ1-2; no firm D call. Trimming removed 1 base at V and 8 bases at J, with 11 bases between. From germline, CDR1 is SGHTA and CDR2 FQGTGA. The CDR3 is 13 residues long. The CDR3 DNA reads TGTGCCAGCAGCTTAAGTACTGGGAAGGGCTACACCTTC. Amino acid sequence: CASSLSTGKGYTF.

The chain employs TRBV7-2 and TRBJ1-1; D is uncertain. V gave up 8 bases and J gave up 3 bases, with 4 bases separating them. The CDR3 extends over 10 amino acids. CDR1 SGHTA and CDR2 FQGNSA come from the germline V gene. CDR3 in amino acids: CASVDTEAFF. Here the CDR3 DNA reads TGTGCCAGCGTAGACACTGAAGCTTTCTTT. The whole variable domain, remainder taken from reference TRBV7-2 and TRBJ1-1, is GAGVSQSPSNKVTEKGKDVELRCDPISGHTALYWYRQSLGQGLEFLIYFQGNSAPDKSGLPSDRFSAERTGGSVSTLTIQRTQQEDSAVYLCASVDTEAFFGQGTRLTVV.

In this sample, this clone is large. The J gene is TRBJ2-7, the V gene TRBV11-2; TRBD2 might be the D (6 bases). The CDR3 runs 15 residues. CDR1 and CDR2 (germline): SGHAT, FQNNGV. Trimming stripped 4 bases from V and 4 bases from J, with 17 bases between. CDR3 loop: CASSSVLDYGYEQYF. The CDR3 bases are TGTGCCAGCAGCTCCGTGTTGGACTACGGGTACGAGCAGTACTTC.

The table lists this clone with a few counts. The CDR3 bases are TGTGCCAGCAGTGAGCGGGGGCGATCCTACGAGCAGTACTTC. Translated, it gives CASSERGRSYEQYF. The gene calls are TRBV6-1 and TRBJ2-7; weak D call: TRBD2 (7 bases). From germline, CDR1 is MNHNS and CDR2 SASEGT. The CDR3 spans 14 residues. Deletions cut 3 bases from V and 1 base from J, with 10 bases between.

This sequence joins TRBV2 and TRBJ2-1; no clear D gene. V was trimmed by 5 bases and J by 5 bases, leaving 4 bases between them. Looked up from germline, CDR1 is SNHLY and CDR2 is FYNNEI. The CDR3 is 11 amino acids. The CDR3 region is CASSYDNEQFF. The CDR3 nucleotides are TGTGCCAGCAGTTACGACAATGAGCAGTTCTTC.

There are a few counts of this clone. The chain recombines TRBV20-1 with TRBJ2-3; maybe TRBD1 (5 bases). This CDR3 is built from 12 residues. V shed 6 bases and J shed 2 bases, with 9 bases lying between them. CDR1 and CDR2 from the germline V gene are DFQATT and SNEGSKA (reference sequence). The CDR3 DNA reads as TGCAGTGCGCCGACAGACACAGATACGCAGTATTTT. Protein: CSAPTDTDTQYF.

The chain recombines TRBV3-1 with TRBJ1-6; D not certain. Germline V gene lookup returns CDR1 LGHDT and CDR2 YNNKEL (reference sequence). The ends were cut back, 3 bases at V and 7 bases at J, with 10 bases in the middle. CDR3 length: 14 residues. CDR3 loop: CASSQPSVNSPLHF. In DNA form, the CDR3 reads TGTGCCAGCAGCCAGCCGTCGGTGAATTCACCCCTCCACTTT.

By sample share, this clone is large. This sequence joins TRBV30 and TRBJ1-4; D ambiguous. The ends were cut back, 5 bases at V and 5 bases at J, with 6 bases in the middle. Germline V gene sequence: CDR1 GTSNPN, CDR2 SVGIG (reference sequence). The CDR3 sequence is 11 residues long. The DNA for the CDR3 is TGTGCCTGGGGAAGAAATGAAAAACTGTTTTTT. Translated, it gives CAWGRNEKLFF.

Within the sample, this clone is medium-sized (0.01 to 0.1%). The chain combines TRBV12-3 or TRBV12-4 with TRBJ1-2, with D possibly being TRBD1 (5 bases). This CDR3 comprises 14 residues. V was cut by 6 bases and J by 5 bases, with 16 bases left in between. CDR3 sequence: CASSPGTGDYGYTF. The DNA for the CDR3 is TGTGCCAGCAGCCCTGGGACGGGTGATTATGGCTACACCTTC.

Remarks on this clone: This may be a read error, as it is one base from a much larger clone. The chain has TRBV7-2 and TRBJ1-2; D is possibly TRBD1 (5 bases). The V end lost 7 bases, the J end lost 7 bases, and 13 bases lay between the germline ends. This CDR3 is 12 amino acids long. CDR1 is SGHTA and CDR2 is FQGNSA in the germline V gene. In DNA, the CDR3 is TGTGCCAGCATCTCGATAGGGGCTGGCTACACCTTC. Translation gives CASISIGAGYTF.

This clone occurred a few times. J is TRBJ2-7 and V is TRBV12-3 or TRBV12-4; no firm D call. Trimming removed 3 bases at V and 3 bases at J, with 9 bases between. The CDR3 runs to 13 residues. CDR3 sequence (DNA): TGTGCCAGCAGTTTCGCGTGGGGCTACGAGCAGTACTTC. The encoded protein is CASSFAWGYEQYF.

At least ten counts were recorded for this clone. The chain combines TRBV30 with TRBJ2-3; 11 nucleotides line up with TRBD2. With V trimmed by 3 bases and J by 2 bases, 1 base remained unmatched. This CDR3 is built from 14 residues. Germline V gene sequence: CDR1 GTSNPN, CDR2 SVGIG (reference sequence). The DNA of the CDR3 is TGTGCCTGGAGGGGACTAGCGGCCACAGATACGCAGTATTTT. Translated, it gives CAWRGLAATDTQYF.

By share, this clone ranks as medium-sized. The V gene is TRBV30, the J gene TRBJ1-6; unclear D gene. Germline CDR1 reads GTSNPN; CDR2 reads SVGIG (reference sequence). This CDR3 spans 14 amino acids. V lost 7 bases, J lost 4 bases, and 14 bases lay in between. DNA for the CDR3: TGTGCCTATCGATACAGCGATTATAATTCACCCCTCCACTTT. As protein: CAYRYSDYNSPLHF. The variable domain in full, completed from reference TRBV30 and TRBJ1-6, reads SQTIHQWPATLVQPVGSPLSLECTVEGTSNPNLYWYRQAAGRGLQLLFYSVGIGQISSEVPQNLSASRPQDRQFILSSKKLLLSDSGFYLCAYRYSDYNSPLHFGNGTRLTVT.

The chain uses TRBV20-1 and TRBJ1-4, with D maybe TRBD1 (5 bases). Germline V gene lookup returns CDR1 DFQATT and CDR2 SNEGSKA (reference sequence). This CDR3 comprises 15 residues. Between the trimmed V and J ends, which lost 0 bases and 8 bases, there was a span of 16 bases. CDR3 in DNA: TGCAGTGCTAGAGAGTCCCAGGACATCGGCGAAAAACTGTTTTTT. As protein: CSARESQDIGEKLFF.

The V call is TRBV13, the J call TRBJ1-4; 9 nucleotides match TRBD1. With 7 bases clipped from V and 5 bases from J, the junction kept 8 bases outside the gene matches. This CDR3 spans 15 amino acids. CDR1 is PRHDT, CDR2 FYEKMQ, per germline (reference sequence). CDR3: CASTGGTGPNEKLFF. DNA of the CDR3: TGTGCCAGCACCGGGGGGACAGGGCCCAATGAAAAACTGTTTTTT.